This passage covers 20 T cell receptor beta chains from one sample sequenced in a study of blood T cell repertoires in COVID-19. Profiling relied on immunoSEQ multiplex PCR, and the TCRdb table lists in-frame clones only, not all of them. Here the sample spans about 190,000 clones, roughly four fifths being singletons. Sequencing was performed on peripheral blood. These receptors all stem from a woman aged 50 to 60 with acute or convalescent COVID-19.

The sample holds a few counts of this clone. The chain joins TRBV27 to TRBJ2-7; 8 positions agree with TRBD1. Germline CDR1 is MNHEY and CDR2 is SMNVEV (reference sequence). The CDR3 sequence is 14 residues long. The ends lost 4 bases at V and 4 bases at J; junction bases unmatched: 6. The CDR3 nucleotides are TGTGCCAGCAGTTCGGCAGGGGGCCCGTACGAGCAGTACTTC. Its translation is CASSSAGGPYEQYF.

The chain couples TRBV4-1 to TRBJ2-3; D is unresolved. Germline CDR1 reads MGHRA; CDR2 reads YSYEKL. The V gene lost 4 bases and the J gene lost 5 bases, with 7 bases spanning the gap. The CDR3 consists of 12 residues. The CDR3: CASSLNQDTQYF. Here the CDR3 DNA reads TGCGCCAGCAGCCTCAATCAAGATACGCAGTATTTT.

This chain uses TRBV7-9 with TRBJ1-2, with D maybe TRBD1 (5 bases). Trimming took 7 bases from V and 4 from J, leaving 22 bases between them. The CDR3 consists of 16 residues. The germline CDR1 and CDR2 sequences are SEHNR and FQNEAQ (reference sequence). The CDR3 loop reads CASTPDGADQTYGYTF. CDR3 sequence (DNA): TGTGCCAGCACCCCCGATGGGGCGGATCAGACCTATGGCTACACCTTC.

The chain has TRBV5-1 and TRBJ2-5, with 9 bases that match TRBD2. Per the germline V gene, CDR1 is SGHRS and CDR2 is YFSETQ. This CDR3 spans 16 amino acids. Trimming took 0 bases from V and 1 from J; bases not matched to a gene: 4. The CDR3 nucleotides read TGCGCCAGCAGCTTGGCGATAGCGGGAGCCCAAGAGACCCAGTACTTC. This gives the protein CASSLAIAGAQETQYF.

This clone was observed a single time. The CDR3 DNA reads as TGTGCCAGCAGCTTGGCAGGGGGTAGGGAAAAACTGTTTTTT. Residues: CASSLAGGREKLFF. V and J are TRBV7-2 and TRBJ1-4; 7 bases agree with TRBD1. Germline CDR1 reads SGHTA; CDR2 reads FQGNSA. Trimming took 3 bases from V and 8 from J; bases not matched to a gene: 6. The CDR3 is 14 residues long.

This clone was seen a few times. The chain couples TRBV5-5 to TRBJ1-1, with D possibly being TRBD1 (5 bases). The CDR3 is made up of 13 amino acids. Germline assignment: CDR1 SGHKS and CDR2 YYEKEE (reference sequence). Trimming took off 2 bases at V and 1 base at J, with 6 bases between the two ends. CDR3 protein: CASSFGGNTEAFF. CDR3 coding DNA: TGTGCCAGCAGCTTCGGGGGGAACACTGAAGCTTTCTTT. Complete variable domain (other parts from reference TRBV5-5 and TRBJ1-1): DAGVTQSPTHLIKTRGQQVTLRCSPISGHKSVSWYQQVLGQGPQFIFQYYEKEERGRGNFPDRFSARQFPNYSSELNVNALLLGDSALYLCASSFGGNTEAFFGQGTRLTVV.

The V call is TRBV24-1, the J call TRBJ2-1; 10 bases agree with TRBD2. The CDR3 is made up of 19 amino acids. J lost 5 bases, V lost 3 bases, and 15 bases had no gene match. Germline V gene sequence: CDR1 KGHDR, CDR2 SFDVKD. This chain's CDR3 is CATSDQLAGTSSLDNEQFF. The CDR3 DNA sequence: TGTGCCACCAGTGATCAACTAGCGGGGACGAGTTCCCTCGACAATGAGCAGTTCTTC.

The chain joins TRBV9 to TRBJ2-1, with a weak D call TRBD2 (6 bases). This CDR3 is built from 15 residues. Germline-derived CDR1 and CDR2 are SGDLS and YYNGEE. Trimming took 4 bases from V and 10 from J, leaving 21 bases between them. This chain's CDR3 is CASSPGVRAREEQFF. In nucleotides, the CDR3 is TGTGCCAGCAGCCCGGGAGTCAGGGCAAGAGAGGAGCAGTTCTTC.

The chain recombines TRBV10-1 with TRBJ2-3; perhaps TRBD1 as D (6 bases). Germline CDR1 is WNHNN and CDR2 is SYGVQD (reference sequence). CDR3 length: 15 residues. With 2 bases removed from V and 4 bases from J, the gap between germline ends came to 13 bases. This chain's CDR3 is CASSEGLKGADTQYF. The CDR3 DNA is TGCGCCAGCAGTGAGGGTTTAAAGGGGGCAGATACGCAGTATTTT.

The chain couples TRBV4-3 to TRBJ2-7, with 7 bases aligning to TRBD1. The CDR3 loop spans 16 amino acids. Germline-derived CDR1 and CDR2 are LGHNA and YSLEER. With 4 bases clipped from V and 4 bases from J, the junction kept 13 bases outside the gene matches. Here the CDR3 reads CASSPFPGQPLYEQYF. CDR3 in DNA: TGCGCCAGCAGCCCTTTTCCGGGACAGCCGCTATACGAGCAGTACTTC.

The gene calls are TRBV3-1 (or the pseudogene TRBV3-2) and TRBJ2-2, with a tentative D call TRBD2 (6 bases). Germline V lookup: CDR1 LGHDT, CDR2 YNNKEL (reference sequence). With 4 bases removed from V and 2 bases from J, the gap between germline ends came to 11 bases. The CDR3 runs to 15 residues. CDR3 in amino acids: CASSRLGTNTGELFF. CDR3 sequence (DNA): TGTGCCAGCAGCCGACTAGGGACCAACACCGGGGAGCTGTTTTTT.

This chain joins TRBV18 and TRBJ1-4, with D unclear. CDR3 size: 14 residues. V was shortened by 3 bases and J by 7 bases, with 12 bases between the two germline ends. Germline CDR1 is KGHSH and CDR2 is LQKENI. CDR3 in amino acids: CASSPAVIGEKLFF. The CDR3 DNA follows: TGTGCCAGCTCACCGGCGGTGATCGGTGAAAAACTGTTTTTT.

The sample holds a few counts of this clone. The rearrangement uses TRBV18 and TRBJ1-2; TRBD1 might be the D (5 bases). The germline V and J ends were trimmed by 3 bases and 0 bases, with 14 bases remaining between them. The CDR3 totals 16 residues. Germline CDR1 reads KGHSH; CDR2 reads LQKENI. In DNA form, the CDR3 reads TGTGCCAGCTCACCTGGGCAGGGCCCTTCTAACTATGGCTACACCTTC. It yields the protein CASSPGQGPSNYGYTF.

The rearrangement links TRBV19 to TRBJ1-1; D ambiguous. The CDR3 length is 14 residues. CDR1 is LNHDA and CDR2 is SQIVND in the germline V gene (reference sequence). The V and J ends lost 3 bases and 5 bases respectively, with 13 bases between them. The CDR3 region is CASSMPPTGTEAFF. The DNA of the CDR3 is TGTGCCAGTAGTATGCCTCCCACGGGGACTGAAGCTTTCTTT.

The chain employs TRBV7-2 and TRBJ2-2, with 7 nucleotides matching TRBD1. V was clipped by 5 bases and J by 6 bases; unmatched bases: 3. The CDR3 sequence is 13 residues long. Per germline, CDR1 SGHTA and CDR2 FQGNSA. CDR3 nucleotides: TGTGCCAGCAGCCTCGGACAGGCCGGGGAGCTGTTTTTT. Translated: CASSLGQAGELFF. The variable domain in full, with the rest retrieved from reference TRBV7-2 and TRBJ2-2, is GAGVSQSPSNKVTEKGKDVELRCDPISGHTALYWYRQSLGQGLEFLIYFQGNSAPDKSGLPSDRFSAERTGGSVSTLTIQRTQQEDSAVYLCASSLGQAGELFFGEGSRLTVL.

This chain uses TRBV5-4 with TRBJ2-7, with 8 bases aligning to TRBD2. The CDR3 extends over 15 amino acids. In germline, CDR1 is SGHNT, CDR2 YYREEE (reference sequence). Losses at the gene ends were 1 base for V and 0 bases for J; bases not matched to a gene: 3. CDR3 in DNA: TGTGCCAGCAGCTTGAAACTAGCGGACTCCTACGAGCAGTACTTC. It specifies CASSLKLADSYEQYF.

CDR3 sequence: CASSQTGIGTGELFF. The CDR3 DNA reads TGTGCCAGCAGCCAGACAGGGATAGGGACCGGGGAGCTGTTTTTT. The chain combines TRBV7-2 with TRBJ2-2; 7 bases match TRBD1. CDR3 length: 15 amino acids. The ends lost 5 bases at V and 5 bases at J; junction bases unmatched: 8. From germline, CDR1 is SGHTA and CDR2 FQGNSA. The entire variable domain, with the rest obtained from reference TRBV7-2 and TRBJ2-2, is as follows: GAGVSQSPSNKVTEKGKDVELRCDPISGHTALYWYRQSLGQGLEFLIYFQGNSAPDKSGLPSDRFSAERTGGSVSTLTIQRTQQEDSAVYLCASSQTGIGTGELFFGEGSRLTVL.

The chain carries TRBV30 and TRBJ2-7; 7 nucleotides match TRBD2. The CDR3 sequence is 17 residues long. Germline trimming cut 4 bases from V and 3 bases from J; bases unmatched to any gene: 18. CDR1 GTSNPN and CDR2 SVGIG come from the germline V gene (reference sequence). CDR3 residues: CAWTKRSGREENYEQYF. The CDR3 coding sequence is TGTGCCTGGACGAAACGATCGGGGAGGGAGGAAAACTACGAGCAGTACTTC. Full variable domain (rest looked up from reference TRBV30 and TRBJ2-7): SQTIHQWPATLVQPVGSPLSLECTVEGTSNPNLYWYRQAAGRGLQLLFYSVGIGQISSEVPQNLSASRPQDRQFILSSKKLLLSDSGFYLCAWTKRSGREENYEQYFGPGTRLTVT.

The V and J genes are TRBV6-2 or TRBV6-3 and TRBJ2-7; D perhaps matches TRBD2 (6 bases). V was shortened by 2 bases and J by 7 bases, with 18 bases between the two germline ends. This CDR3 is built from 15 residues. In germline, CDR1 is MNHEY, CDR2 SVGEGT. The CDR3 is CASSYLAGPTMEQYF. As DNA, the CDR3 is TGTGCCAGCAGTTACCTGGCGGGACCCACGATGGAGCAGTACTTC.

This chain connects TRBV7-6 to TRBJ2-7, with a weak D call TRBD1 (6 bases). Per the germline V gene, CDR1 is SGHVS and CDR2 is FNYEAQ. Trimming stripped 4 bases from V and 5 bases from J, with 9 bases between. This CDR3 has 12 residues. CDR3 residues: CASSSRGHEQYF. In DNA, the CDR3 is TGTGCCAGCAGCTCCAGGGGACACGAGCAGTACTTC.